The 18 T cell receptor beta chains in this list originate from one sample, sequenced in a study of cytomegalovirus exposure and HLA in healthy donors. The study ran its PCR with 60 Vbeta and 13 Jbeta primers. Clones were sequenced by immunoSEQ multiplex PCR, and TCRdb holds only the in-frame ones, with some missing. The sample holds about 130,000 clones, approximately 75% seen once. Sequenced input: PBMCs. All receptors derive from a woman aged 40-49 years in good health and CMV-seropositive.

The rearrangement links TRBV18 to TRBJ2-7; 9 bases fit TRBD2. Per the germline V gene, CDR1 is KGHSH and CDR2 is LQKENI. Germline trimming cut 0 bases from V and 6 bases from J; bases unmatched to any gene: 6. CDR3 length: 15 amino acids. CDR3 nucleotides: TGTGCCAGCTCACCACCGATAGCGGGAGTTCCCGAGCAGTACTTC. Amino acid sequence: CASSPPIAGVPEQYF.

This sequence joins TRBV15 and TRBJ1-6; 12 positions agree with TRBD1. V was clipped by 6 bases and J by 11 bases; unmatched bases: 5. Germline CDR1 and CDR2: LNHNV and YYDKDF (reference sequence). CDR3 size: 14 residues. DNA for the CDR3: TGTGCCACCAGACCGGGACAGGGGGCTCCACCCCTCCACTTT. The encoded protein is CATRPGQGAPPLHF. Using reference TRBV15 and TRBJ1-6 for the parts outside the CDR3, the full variable domain is DAMVIQNPRYQVTQFGKPVTLSCSQTLNHNVMYWYQQKSSQAPKLLFHYYDKDFNNEADTPDNFQSRRPNTSFCFLDIRSPGLGDTAMYLCATRPGQGAPPLHFGNGTRLTVT.

This chain connects TRBV11-3 to TRBJ2-5, with 10 bases aligning to TRBD2. Per germline, CDR1 SGHNT and CDR2 YENEEA. Trimming removed 7 bases from V and 1 base from J; junction bases left unmatched: 15. There are 18 residues in the CDR3. The CDR3 DNA reads as TGTGCCAGCATCGGAGGGAGCGGGGGGGCTGAGGGCCAAGAGACCCAGTACTTC. It yields the protein CASIGGSGGAEGQETQYF.

The rearrangement uses TRBV19 and TRBJ1-1; the match to TRBD1 covers 7 bases. After removal of 10 bases from V and 11 bases from J, the junction contained 10 bases not matched to a gene. This CDR3 region has 11 residues. CDR1 LNHDA and CDR2 SQIVND come from the germline V gene (reference sequence). The CDR3 protein is CATRTGRGAFF. As DNA, the CDR3 is TGTGCCACCAGGACAGGCCGTGGGGCTTTCTTT.

The V gene is TRBV29-1, the J gene TRBJ2-3; 8 bases are shared with TRBD2. Trimming took 7 bases from V and 0 from J; bases not matched to a gene: 12. The germline V gene encodes CDR1 SQVTM and CDR2 ANQGSEA. This CDR3 comprises 16 residues. The DNA of the CDR3 is TGCAGCGGGGAGATAGGACTAGCCTCTAGCACAGATACGCAGTATTTT. Translated, it gives CSGEIGLASSTDTQYF.

This clone was counted between two and nine times. The rearrangement links TRBV11-3 to TRBJ2-1; a possible D gene is TRBD2 (6 bases). V was cut by 5 bases and J by 5 bases, with 10 bases left in between. The CDR3 extends over 13 amino acids. Germline V gene sequence: CDR1 SGHNT, CDR2 YENEEA. The CDR3 protein is CASSVAEHNEQFF. The CDR3 region has the DNA TGTGCCAGCAGCGTAGCGGAGCACAATGAGCAGTTCTTC.

This chain joins TRBV6-5 and TRBJ1-2; 7 nucleotides match TRBD1. J lost 1 base, V lost 9 bases, and 5 bases had no gene match. CDR1 is MNHEY and CDR2 is SVGAGI in the germline V gene. The CDR3 consists of 13 residues. In nucleotides, the CDR3 is TGTGCCAGTTACAGGGGTCGTAACTATGGCTACACCTTC. This gives the protein CASYRGRNYGYTF.

The chain couples TRBV4-1 to TRBJ1-4; maybe TRBD1 (5 bases). This CDR3 spans 14 amino acids. Germline CDR1 is MGHRA and CDR2 is YSYEKL. V dropped 0 bases and J dropped 8 bases, with 10 bases sitting between them. The CDR3 spells CASSQERGREKLFF. The CDR3 DNA reads as TGCGCCAGCAGCCAAGAAAGGGGCCGGGAAAAACTGTTTTTT.

The V gene is TRBV6-5, the J gene TRBJ1-1; no reliable D call. CDR1 MNHEY and CDR2 SVGAGI come from the germline V gene. Trimming took 7 bases from V and 4 from J, leaving 19 bases between them. The CDR3 covers 15 residues. The CDR3 sequence is CASTPGGLGATEAFF. As DNA, the CDR3 is TGTGCCAGCACCCCCGGAGGGCTAGGCGCCACTGAAGCTTTCTTT.

The chain couples TRBV5-4 to TRBJ2-3, with 11 bases aligning to TRBD2. The CDR3 loop spans 17 amino acids. V trimming: 3 bases; J trimming: 2 bases; junction bases outside the gene matches: 8. Germline-derived CDR1 and CDR2 are SGHNT and YYREEE (reference sequence). The chain's CDR3 is CASSSLLAGDYTDTQYF. CDR3 in DNA: TGTGCCAGCAGCTCTTTACTAGCGGGGGACTACACAGATACGCAGTATTTT.

As to this clone: Germline and junction disagree at one end, which may indicate a read error. The V and J genes are TRBV7-7 and TRBJ1-2; D is unresolved. Germline assignment: CDR1 SSHAT and CDR2 FNYEAQ (reference sequence). There are 13 residues in the CDR3. The CDR3 DNA reads as TGTGCTAGCAGCTCCCGAACTCATGATGGCTACACCTTC. Translation gives CASSSRTHDGYTF.

The V call is TRBV27, the J call TRBJ2-1; 8 positions agree with TRBD1. V lost 6 bases and J lost 3; bases outside the gene matches: 7. The CDR3 has 15 amino acids. Germline V gives CDR1 MNHEY, CDR2 SMNVEV (reference sequence). The CDR3 DNA follows: TGTGCCAGCAGCCTGGACAGGGAGTTCTACAATGAGCAGTTCTTC. It translates to CASSLDREFYNEQFF.

This clone was seen a few times. V gene TRBV19 combines with J gene TRBJ1-5, with D possibly matching TRBD1 (5 bases). V was trimmed by 6 bases and J by 7 bases, leaving 10 bases between them. This CDR3 is 12 amino acids long. Germline V gene sequence: CDR1 LNHDA, CDR2 SQIVND (reference sequence). CDR3 protein: CASRYGGQPQHF. CDR3 sequence (DNA): TGTGCCAGTAGGTATGGGGGGCAGCCCCAGCATTTT. The full variable domain, with the rest looked up from reference TRBV19 and TRBJ1-5, is DGGITQSPKYLFRKEGQNVTLSCEQNLNHDAMYWYRQDPGQGLRLIYYSQIVNDFQKGDIAEGYSVSREKKESFPLTVTSAQKNPTAFYLCASRYGGQPQHFGDGTRLSIL.

The rearrangement links TRBV5-1 to TRBJ1-3, with a tentative D call TRBD1 (5 bases). This CDR3 is 16 amino acids long. Between the trimmed V and J ends, which lost 4 bases and 1 base, there was a span of 15 bases. Germline-derived CDR1 and CDR2 are SGHRS and YFSETQ. This chain's CDR3 is CASSESAGLSGNTIYF. DNA for the CDR3: TGCGCCAGCAGCGAGAGTGCAGGGTTATCTGGAAACACCATATATTTT.

The genes are TRBV18 and TRBJ2-3, with 9 nucleotides matching TRBD2. There are 15 residues in the CDR3. Germline V CDR1 and CDR2: KGHSH, LQKENI. V lost 3 bases, J lost 5 bases, and 6 bases stayed unmatched. The CDR3 loop is CASSPERGAGDTQYF. For the CDR3, the DNA is TGTGCCAGCTCACCCGAGCGGGGGGCCGGAGATACGCAGTATTTT. Looking up the rest from reference TRBV18 and TRBJ2-3 gives the full variable domain: NAGVMQNPRHLVRRRGQEARLRCSPMKGHSHVYWYRQLPEEGLKFMVYLQKENIIDESGMPKERFSAEFPKEGPSILRIQQVVRGDSAAYFCASSPERGAGDTQYFGPGTRLTVL.

This clone came up a few times. The CDR3 DNA reads as TGTGCCAGCAGTTCAAATTCCCTAGTGGAAGCGGGATATCGGTTCTTC. It specifies CASSSNSLVEAGYRFF. V usage is TRBV28 and J usage is TRBJ2-1; the match to TRBD2 covers 7 bases. Looked up from germline, CDR1 is MDHEN and CDR2 is SYDVKM. Trimming cost V 4 bases and J 15 bases; bases outside gene matches: 21. CDR3 size: 16 residues. The full variable domain, in which reference TRBV28 and TRBJ2-1 provide the parts outside the CDR3, is DVKVTQSSRYLVKRTGEKVFLECVQDMDHENMFWYRQDPGLGLRLIYFSYDVKMKEKGDIPEGYSVSREKKERFSLILESASTNQTSMYLCASSSNSLVEAGYRFFGPGTRLTVL.

The gene calls are TRBV2 and TRBJ1-3; D uncertain. V was trimmed by 3 bases and J by 1 base, leaving 10 bases between them. The CDR3 spans 15 residues. The V gene's germline CDR1 is SNHLY and CDR2 FYNNEI. CDR3 nucleotide sequence: TGTGCCAGCAGTGATTTTCAGGATTCTGGAAACACCATATATTTT. Translating gives CASSDFQDSGNTIYF.

This clone was observed a handful of times. V is TRBV6-1 and J is TRBJ1-1, with D possibly matching TRBD1 (6 bases). Germline V lookup: CDR1 MNHNS, CDR2 SASEGT. This CDR3 spans 13 amino acids. With 7 bases removed from V and 1 base from J, the gap between germline ends came to 10 bases. The CDR3 loop is CASTRTENTEAFF. Here the CDR3 DNA reads TGTGCCAGCACTCGGACAGAGAACACTGAAGCTTTCTTT.